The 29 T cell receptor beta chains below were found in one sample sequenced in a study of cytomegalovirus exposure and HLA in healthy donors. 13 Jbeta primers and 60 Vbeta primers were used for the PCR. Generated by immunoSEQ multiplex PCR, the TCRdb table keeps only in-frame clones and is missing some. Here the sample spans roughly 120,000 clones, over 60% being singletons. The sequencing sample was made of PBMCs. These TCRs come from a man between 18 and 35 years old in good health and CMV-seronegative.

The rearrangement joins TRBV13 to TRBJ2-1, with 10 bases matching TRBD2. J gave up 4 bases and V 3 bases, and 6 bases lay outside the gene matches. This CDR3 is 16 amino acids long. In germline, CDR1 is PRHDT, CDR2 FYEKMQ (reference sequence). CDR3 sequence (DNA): TGTGCCAGCAGCTTTCGACTAGCGGGCGATTACAATGAGCAGTTCTTC. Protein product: CASSFRLAGDYNEQFF.

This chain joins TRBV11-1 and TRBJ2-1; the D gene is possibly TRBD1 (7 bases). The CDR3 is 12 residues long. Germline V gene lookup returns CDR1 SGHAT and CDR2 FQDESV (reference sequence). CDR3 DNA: TGTGCTAAGGGGCAGGGGGGCAATGAGCAGTTCTTC. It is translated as CAKGQGGNEQFF.

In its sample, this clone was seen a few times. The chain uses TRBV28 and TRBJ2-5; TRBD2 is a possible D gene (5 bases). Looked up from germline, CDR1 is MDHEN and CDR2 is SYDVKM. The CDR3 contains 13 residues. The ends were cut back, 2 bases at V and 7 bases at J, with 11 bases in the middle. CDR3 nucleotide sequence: TGTGCCAGCAGTTTAGGACGAGGAGGGACCCAGTACTTC. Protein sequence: CASSLGRGGTQYF.

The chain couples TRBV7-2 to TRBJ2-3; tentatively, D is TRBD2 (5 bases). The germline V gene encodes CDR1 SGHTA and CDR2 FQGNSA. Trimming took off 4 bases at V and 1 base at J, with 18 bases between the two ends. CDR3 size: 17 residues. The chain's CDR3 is CASSSRGSEDRTDTQYF. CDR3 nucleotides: TGTGCCAGCAGCTCCCGGGGTAGCGAGGACCGCACAGATACGCAGTATTTT. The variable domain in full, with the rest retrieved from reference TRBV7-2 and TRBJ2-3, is GAGVSQSPSNKVTEKGKDVELRCDPISGHTALYWYRQSLGQGLEFLIYFQGNSAPDKSGLPSDRFSAERTGGSVSTLTIQRTQQEDSAVYLCASSSRGSEDRTDTQYFGPGTRLTVL.

As DNA, the CDR3 is TGTGCCAGCAGCTTAATAGCGGGGAGCTCCTACAATGAGCAGTTCTTC. Its translation: CASSLIAGSSYNEQFF. The V gene is TRBV7-2, the J gene TRBJ2-1, with 8 nucleotides matching TRBD2. This CDR3 contains 16 residues. The ends lost 2 bases at V and 0 bases at J; junction bases unmatched: 3. In germline, CDR1 is SGHTA, CDR2 FQGNSA. The full variable domain, with the rest looked up from reference TRBV7-2 and TRBJ2-1, is GAGVSQSPSNKVTEKGKDVELRCDPISGHTALYWYRQSLGQGLEFLIYFQGNSAPDKSGLPSDRFSAERTGGSVSTLTIQRTQQEDSAVYLCASSLIAGSSYNEQFFGPGTRLTVL.

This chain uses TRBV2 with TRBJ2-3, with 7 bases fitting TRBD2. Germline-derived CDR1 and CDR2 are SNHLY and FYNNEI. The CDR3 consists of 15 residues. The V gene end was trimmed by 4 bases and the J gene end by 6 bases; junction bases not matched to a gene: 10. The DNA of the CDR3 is TGTGCCAGCAGTGGGATAAGCGGGACTTCCGATACGCAGTATTTT. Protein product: CASSGISGTSDTQYF.

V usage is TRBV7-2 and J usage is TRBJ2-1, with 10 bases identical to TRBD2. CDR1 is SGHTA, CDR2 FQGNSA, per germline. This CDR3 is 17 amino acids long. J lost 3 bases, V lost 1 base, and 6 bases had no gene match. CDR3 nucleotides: TGTGCCAGCAGCTTAGTCCCTAGCGGGAGAGTCTACAATGAGCAGTTCTTC. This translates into CASSLVPSGRVYNEQFF.

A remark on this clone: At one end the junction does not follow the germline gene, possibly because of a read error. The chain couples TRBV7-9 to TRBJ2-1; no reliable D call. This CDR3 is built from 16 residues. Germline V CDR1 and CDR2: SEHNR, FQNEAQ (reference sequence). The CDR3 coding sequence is TGTTCCAGCAGCGCCCTCAACTCACGGTCCTACAATGAGCAGTTCTTC. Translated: CSSSALNSRSYNEQFF.

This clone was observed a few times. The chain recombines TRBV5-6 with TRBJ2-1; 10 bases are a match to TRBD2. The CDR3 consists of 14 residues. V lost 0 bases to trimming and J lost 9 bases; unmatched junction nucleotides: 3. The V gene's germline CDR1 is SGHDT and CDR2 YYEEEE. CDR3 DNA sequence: TGTGCCAGCAGCTTGGTACTAGCGGGATCTGAGCAGTTCTTC. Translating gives CASSLVLAGSEQFF.

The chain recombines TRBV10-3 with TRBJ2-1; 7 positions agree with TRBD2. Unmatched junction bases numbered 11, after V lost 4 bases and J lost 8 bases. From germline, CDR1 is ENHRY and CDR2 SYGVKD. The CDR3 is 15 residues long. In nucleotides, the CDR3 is TGTGCCATCAGTGCCAGCAGACTAGCACGCGATGAGCAGTTCTTC. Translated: CAISASRLARDEQFF.

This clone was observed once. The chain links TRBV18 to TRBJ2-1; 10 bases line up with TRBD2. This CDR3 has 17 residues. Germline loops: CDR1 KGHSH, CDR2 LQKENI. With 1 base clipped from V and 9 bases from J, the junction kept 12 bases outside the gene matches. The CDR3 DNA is TGTGCCAGCTCACCACGAATAGCGGGAGGCCGAGGGCCTGAGCAGTTCTTC. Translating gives CASSPRIAGGRGPEQFF.

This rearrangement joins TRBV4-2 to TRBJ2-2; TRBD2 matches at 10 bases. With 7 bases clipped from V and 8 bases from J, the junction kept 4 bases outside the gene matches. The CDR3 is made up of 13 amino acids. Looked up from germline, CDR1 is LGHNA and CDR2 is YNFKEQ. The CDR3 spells CASTAGLAGELFF. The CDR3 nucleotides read TGTGCCAGCACCGCGGGACTAGCGGGGGAGCTGTTTTTT.

The CDR3 protein is CATSRRGSNTGELFF. CDR3 in DNA: TGTGCCACCAGCAGAAGAGGTTCGAACACCGGGGAGCTGTTTTTT. This sequence joins TRBV15 and TRBJ2-2, with D hard to call. The CDR3 is 15 residues long. Trimming left V 2 bases short and J 0 bases short, with 7 bases between. Germline V gene data show CDR1 as LNHNV and CDR2 as YYDKDF (reference sequence). The entire variable domain, with the rest obtained from reference TRBV15 and TRBJ2-2, is as follows: DAMVIQNPRYQVTQFGKPVTLSCSQTLNHNVMYWYQQKSSQAPKLLFHYYDKDFNNEADTPDNFQSRRPNTSFCFLDIRSPGLGDTAMYLCATSRRGSNTGELFFGEGSRLTVL.

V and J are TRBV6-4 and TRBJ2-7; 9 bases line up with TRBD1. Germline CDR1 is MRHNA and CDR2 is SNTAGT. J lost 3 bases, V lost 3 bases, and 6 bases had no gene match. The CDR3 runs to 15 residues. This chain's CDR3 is CASSESGGQGYEQYF. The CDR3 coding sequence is TGTGCCAGCAGTGAATCCGGGGGACAGGGCTACGAGCAGTACTTC.

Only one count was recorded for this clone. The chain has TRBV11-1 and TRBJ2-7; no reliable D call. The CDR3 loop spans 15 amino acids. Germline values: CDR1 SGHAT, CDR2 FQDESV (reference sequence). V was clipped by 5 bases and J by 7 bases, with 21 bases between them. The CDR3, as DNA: TGTGCCAGCAGCCCGCCTGTGGCTCCCCTCGGGGAGCAGTACTTC. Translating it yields CASSPPVAPLGEQYF. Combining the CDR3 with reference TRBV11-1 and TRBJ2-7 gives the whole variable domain EAEVAQSPRYKITEKSQAVAFWCDPISGHATLYWYRQILGQGPELLVQFQDESVVDDSQLPKDRFSAERLKGVDSTLKIQPAELGDSAMYLCASSPPVAPLGEQYFGPGTRLTVT.

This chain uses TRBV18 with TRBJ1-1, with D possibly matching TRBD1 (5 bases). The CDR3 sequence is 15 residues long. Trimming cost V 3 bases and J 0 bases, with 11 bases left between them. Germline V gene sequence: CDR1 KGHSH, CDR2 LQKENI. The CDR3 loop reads CASSPIQGMNTEAFF. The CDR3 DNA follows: TGTGCCAGCTCACCTATTCAGGGTATGAACACTGAAGCTTTCTTT.

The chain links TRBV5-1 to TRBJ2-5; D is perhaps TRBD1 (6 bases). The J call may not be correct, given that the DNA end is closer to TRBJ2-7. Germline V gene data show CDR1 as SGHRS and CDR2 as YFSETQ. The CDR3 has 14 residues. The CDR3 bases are TGCGCCGGAAGGGGGAACTACCGATCCTACGAGCAGTACTTC. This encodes CAGRGNYRSYEQYF.

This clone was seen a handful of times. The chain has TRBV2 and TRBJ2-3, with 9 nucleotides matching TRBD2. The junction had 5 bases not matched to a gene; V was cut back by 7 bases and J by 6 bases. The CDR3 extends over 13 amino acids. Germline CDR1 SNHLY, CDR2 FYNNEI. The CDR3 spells CASTIAGADTQYF. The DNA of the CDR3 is TGTGCCAGCACCATAGCGGGAGCCGATACGCAGTATTTT. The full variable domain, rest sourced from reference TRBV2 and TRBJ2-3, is EPEVTQTPSHQVTQMGQEVILRCVPISNHLYFYWYRQILGQKVEFLVSFYNNEISEKSEIFDDQFSVERPDGSNFTLKIRSTKLEDSAMYFCASTIAGADTQYFGPGTRLTVL.

CDR3 in amino acids: CASSVASIAGGSYNEQFF. DNA of the CDR3: TGTGCCAGCAGCGTGGCGAGTATAGCGGGAGGGTCCTACAATGAGCAGTTCTTC. The rearrangement uses TRBV9 and TRBJ2-1, with TRBD2 identical over 11 bases. This CDR3 contains 18 residues. V gave up 2 bases and J gave up 1 base; unmatched junction bases: 8. Per germline, CDR1 SGDLS and CDR2 YYNGEE.

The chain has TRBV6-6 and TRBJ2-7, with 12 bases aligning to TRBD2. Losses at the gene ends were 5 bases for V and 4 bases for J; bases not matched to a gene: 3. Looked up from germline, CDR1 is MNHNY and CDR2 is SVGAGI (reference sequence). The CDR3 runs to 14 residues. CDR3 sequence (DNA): TGTGCCAGCAGTCCGACTAGCGGGAGTTACGAGCAGTACTTC. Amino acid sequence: CASSPTSGSYEQYF.

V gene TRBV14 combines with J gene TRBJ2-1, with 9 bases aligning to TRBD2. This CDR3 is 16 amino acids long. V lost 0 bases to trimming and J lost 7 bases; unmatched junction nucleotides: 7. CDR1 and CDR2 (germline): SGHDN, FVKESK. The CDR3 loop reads CASSQDRLAGLNEQFF. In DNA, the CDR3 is TGTGCCAGCAGCCAAGATCGCCTAGCGGGACTAAATGAGCAGTTCTTC.

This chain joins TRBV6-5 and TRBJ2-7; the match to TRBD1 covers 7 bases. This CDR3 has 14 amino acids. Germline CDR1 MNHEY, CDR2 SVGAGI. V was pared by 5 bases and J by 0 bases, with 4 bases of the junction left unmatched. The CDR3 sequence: CASSEQGSSYEQYV. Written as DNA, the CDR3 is TGTGCCAGCAGTGAACAGGGGAGCTCCTACGAGCAGTACGTC.

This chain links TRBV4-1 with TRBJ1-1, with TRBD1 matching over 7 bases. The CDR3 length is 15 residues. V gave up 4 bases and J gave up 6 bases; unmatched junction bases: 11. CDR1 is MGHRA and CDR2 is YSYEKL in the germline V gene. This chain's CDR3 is CASSPSRQGSPEAFF. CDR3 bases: TGCGCCAGCAGCCCCTCACGACAGGGATCGCCTGAAGCTTTCTTT.

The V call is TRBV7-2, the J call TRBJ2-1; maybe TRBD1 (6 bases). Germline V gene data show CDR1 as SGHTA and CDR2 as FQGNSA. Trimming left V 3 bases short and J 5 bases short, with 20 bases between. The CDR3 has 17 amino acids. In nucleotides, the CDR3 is TGTGCCAGCAGCTTGGGGGCAGGGGTTCTTCCTGACAATGAGCAGTTCTTC. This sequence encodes CASSLGAGVLPDNEQFF.

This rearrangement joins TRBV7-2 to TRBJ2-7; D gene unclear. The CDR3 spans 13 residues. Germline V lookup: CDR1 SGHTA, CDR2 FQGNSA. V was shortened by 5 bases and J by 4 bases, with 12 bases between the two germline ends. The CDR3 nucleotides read TGTGCCAGCAGCGCACCCGGGTTGTACGAGCAGTACTTC. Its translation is CASSAPGLYEQYF.

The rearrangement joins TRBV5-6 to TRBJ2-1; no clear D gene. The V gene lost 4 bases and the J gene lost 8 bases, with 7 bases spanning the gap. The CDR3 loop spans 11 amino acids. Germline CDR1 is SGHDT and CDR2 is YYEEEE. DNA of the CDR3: TGTGCCAGCAGCCGCGGCCATGAGCAGTTCTTC. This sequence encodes CASSRGHEQFF.

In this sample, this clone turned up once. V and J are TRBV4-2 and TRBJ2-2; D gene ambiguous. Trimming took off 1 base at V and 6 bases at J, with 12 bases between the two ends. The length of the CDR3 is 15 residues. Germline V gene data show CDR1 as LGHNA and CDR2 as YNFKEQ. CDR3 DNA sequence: TGTGCCAGCAGCCAAGCAGGTCGGCCGGCCGGGGAGCTGTTTTTT. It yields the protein CASSQAGRPAGELFF.

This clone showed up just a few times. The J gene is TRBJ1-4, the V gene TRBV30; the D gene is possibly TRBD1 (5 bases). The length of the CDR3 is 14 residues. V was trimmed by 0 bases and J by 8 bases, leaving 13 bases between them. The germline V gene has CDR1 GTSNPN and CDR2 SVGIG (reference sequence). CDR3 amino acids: CAWSVRGAGEKLFF. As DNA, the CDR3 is TGTGCCTGGAGTGTAAGGGGTGCGGGAGAAAAACTGTTTTTT.

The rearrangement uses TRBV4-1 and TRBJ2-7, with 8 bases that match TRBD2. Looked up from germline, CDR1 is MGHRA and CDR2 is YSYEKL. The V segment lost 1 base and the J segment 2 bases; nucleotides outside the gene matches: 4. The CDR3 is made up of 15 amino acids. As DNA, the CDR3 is TGCGCCAGCAGCCAAGGCCTAGCGGGTCCCTACGAGCAGTACTTC. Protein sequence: CASSQGLAGPYEQYF.